The 15 T cell receptor beta chains in this list originate from one sample, sequenced in a study of T cells after yellow fever vaccination (dated by TCRdb to about 2019). The label giving this sample's treatment or condition can be read as: live attenuated yellow fever vaccine strain. Library preparation was by 5' RACE. Reads for this sample came from an Illumina HiSeq 2500. TCRdb reprocessing: public reads trimmed at Q25 with fastp, clones called with MiXCR, in-frame beta chains kept. Every distinct CDR3 protein forms one entry, paired with its most common genes and DNA. This sample holds some 30,000 distinct CDR3 sequences; roughly 4.5% were observed only once. The ten largest clones take up 45% to 50% of the sample. The sequencing here drew on CD8+ T cells sorted from PBMCs, taken 5 days after the yellow fever booster vaccination. These receptors originate from a young man who received the YFV17D yellow fever vaccine.

This clonotype was seen at least ten times. The rearrangement links TRBV7-9 to TRBJ2-1, with no clear D. Germline V gene data show CDR1 as SEHNR and CDR2 as FQNEAQ (reference sequence). The CDR3 totals 14 residues. The V gene lost 3 bases and the J gene lost 8 bases, with 14 bases spanning the gap. CDR3 DNA sequence: TGTGCCAGCAGCTTTTACACGTCCCTCGATGAGCAGTTCTTC. Translation: CASSFYTSLDEQFF.

This clonotype occurred many times. The gene calls are TRBV5-1 and TRBJ2-7, with 12 bases that match TRBD1. Looked up from germline, CDR1 is SGHRS and CDR2 is YFSETQ. V shed 5 bases and J 3 bases; nucleotides not matched to a gene: 6. The CDR3 is made up of 15 amino acids. CDR3 sequence: CASSSGTGGIYEQYF. DNA of the CDR3: TGCGCCAGCAGTTCCGGGACAGGGGGCATCTACGAGCAGTACTTC.

This clonotype was observed at least ten times. The chain combines TRBV2 with TRBJ2-7; 9 positions match TRBD1. CDR1 is SNHLY, CDR2 FYNNEI, per germline. V lost 7 bases and J lost 5; bases outside the gene matches: 6. This CDR3 region has 13 residues. The CDR3: CASTPGQGDEQYF. DNA of the CDR3: TGTGCCAGCACTCCGGGACAGGGAGACGAGCAGTACTTC.

This clonotype was observed at least ten times. The chain is built from TRBV27 and TRBJ1-5; tentatively, D is TRBD1 (5 bases). Germline V lookup: CDR1 MNHEY, CDR2 SMNVEV (reference sequence). Trimming cost V 5 bases and J 4 bases, with 21 bases left between them. The CDR3 is 17 residues long. In DNA form, the CDR3 reads TGTGCCAGCAGTCCATCAAGCTTGGTACAGGTTAATCAGCCCCAGCATTTT. It is translated as CASSPSSLVQVNQPQHF.

By share, this clonotype counts as medium-sized. This chain connects TRBV5-6 to TRBJ2-7; D remains unclear. There are 12 residues in the CDR3. The V gene lost 5 bases and the J gene lost 2 bases, with 8 bases spanning the gap. The germline V gene has CDR1 SGHDT and CDR2 YYEEEE. The CDR3 region has the DNA TGTGCCAGCAGTTTGTCTCCCTACGAGCAGTACTTC. Translation: CASSLSPYEQYF.

This clonotype showed up many times. This rearrangement joins TRBV11-2 to TRBJ2-5, with 7 bases aligning to TRBD1. V was clipped by 4 bases and J by 4 bases; unmatched bases: 12. Germline lookup yields CDR1 SGHAT and CDR2 FQNNGV. The CDR3 has 16 amino acids. For the CDR3, the DNA is TGTGCCAGCAGCTCTACCCGGGACAGAGGTGTAGAGACCCAGTACTTC. This sequence encodes CASSSTRDRGVETQYF.

There are many counts of this clonotype. The gene calls are TRBV9 and TRBJ2-7; a weak D match, TRBD2 (6 bases). Trimming stripped 4 bases from V and 4 bases from J, with 18 bases between. Germline V gene data show CDR1 as SGDLS and CDR2 as YYNGEE. This CDR3 is 15 amino acids long. CDR3 sequence reads: CASSSEGSGFYEQYF. The CDR3 nucleotides read TGTGCCAGCAGCTCGGAGGGGTCGGGGTTTTACGAGCAGTACTTC.

This clonotype was counted at least ten times. V and J are TRBV20-1 and TRBJ2-5; 7 bases map to TRBD2. CDR3 length equals 14 residues. Germline CDR1 reads DFQATT; CDR2 reads SNEGSKA (reference sequence). Trimming cost V 6 bases and J 2 bases; bases outside gene matches: 9. Here the CDR3 reads CSATGTTVQETQYF. CDR3 coding DNA: TGCAGTGCCACCGGGACTACCGTTCAAGAGACCCAGTACTTC.

The sample holds many counts of this clonotype. The chain has TRBV4-3 and TRBJ2-5; 7 positions match TRBD2. Germline-derived CDR1 and CDR2 are LGHNA and YSLEER. CDR3 size: 15 residues. The J segment lost 2 bases and the V segment lost 4 bases, leaving 7 bases of the junction unmatched. CDR3 residues: CASSLIWGGQETQYF. CDR3 nucleotides: TGCGCCAGCAGCCTGATCTGGGGGGGACAAGAGACCCAGTACTTC.

At least ten counts were recorded for this clonotype. The rearrangement links TRBV11-2 to TRBJ2-7, with D possibly TRBD2 on 5 matching bases. V lost 2 bases and J lost 5, with 13 bases in between. The germline CDR1 and CDR2 sequences are SGHAT and FQNNGV. The CDR3 length is 14 residues. CDR3 sequence: CASSLTGELDEQYF. CDR3 nucleotides: TGTGCCAGCAGCTTAACCGGGGAGCTTGACGAGCAGTACTTC. The full variable domain, its missing parts supplied by reference TRBV11-2 and TRBJ2-7, is EAGVAQSPRYKIIEKRQSVAFWCNPISGHATLYWYQQILGQGPKLLIQFQNNGVVDDSQLPKDRFSAERLKGVDSTLKIQPAKLEDSAVYLCASSLTGELDEQYFGPGTRLTVT.

This clonotype was counted ten times or more. This chain connects TRBV4-3 to TRBJ2-7; perhaps TRBD2 as D (6 bases). V lost 1 base and J lost 1, with 14 bases in between. The CDR3 sequence is 16 residues long. Germline V gene sequence: CDR1 LGHNA, CDR2 YSLEER. CDR3 sequence reads: CASSQVAGGISYEQYF. In DNA, the CDR3 is TGCGCCAGCAGCCAAGTGGCCGGAGGGATTTCCTACGAGCAGTACTTC.

This clonotype was recorded many times. The V call is TRBV6-5, the J call TRBJ2-5; 10 positions match TRBD2. The trim removed 6 bases at V and 5 bases at J, leaving 6 bases unmatched. The CDR3 length is 14 residues. CDR1 is MNHEY and CDR2 is SVGAGI in the germline V gene. CDR3 nucleotide sequence: TGTGCCAGCAGGTCCCTTAGCGGGAGGGAGACCCAGTACTTC. This gives the protein CASRSLSGRETQYF.

This clonotype was recorded many times. This chain uses TRBV18 with TRBJ2-5, with TRBD2 as a possible D gene (6 bases). The germline V and J ends were trimmed by 6 bases and 3 bases, with 11 bases remaining between them. CDR3 length equals 13 residues. Germline values: CDR1 KGHSH, CDR2 LQKENI. The CDR3 protein is CASSLGGKETQYF. The CDR3, as DNA: TGTGCCAGCTCCTTGGGAGGTAAAGAGACCCAGTACTTC.

This clonotype was seen at least ten times. The chain has TRBV20-1 and TRBJ2-3; a possible D gene is TRBD1 (5 bases). This CDR3 has 16 amino acids. Germline values: CDR1 DFQATT, CDR2 SNEGSKA (reference sequence). Trimming pared 5 bases from V and 6 bases from J, leaving 24 bases between. The CDR3 spells CSAVRPTEFKSDTQYF. The CDR3 DNA sequence: TGCAGTGCTGTTCGCCCGACAGAGTTTAAATCGGATACGCAGTATTTT.

In its sample, this clonotype was seen once. A much larger clone is a single base away; this may be a read error. The CDR3 loop is CASSLTCSETQYF. CDR3 nucleotides: TGCGCCAGCAGCTTGACTTGCAGCGAGACCCAGTACTTC. The chain recombines TRBV5-1 with TRBJ2-5, with D uncertain. Looked up from germline, CDR1 is SGHRS and CDR2 is YFSETQ. Trimming took 1 base from V and 5 from J, leaving 9 bases between them. This CDR3 has 13 amino acids. Drawing the rest from reference TRBV5-1 and TRBJ2-5, the complete variable domain is KAGVTQTPRYLIKTRGQQVTLSCSPISGHRSVSWYQQTPGQGLQFLFEYFSETQRNKGNFPGRFSGRQFSNSRSEMNVSTLELGDSALYLCASSLTCSETQYFGPGTRLLVL.